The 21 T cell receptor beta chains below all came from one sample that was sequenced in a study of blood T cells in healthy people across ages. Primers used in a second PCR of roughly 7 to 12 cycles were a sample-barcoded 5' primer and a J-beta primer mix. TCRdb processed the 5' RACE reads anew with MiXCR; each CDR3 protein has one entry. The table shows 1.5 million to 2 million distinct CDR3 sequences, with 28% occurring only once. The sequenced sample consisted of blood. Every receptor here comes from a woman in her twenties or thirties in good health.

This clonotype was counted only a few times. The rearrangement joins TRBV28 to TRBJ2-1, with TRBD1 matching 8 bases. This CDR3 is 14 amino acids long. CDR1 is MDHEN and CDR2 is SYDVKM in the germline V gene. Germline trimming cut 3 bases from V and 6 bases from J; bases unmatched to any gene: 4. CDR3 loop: CASSLLQGGNEQFF. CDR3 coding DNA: TGTGCCAGCAGTTTGTTACAGGGGGGCAATGAGCAGTTCTTC.

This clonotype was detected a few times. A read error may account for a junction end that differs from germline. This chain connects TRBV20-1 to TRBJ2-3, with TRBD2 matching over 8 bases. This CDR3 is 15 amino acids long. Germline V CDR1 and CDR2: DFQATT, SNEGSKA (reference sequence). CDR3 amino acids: CSARQGGGSTDTQYF. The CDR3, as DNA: TGCAGTGCTAGACAGGGCGGGGGGAGCACGGATACGCAGTATTTT.

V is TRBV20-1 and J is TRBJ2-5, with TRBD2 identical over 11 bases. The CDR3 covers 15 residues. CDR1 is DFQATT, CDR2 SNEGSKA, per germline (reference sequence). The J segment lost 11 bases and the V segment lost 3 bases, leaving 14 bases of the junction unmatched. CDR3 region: CSARELAGGVYEQYF. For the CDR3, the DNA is TGCAGTGCTAGGGAGCTAGCGGGGGGCGTGTATGAGCAGTACTTC.

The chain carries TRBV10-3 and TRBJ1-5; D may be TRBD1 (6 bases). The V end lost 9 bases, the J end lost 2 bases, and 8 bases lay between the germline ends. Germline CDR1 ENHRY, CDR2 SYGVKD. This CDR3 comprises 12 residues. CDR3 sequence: CAMGAGNQPQHF. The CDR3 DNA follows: TGTGCCATGGGGGCTGGCAATCAGCCCCAGCATTTT.

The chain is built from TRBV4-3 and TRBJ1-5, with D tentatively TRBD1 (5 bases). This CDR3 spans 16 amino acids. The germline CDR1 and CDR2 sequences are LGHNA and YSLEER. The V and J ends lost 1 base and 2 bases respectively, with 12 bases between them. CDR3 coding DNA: TGCGCCAGCAGCCAAGTCCTGCGAGGGGGCAATCAGCCCCAGCATTTT. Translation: CASSQVLRGGNQPQHF.

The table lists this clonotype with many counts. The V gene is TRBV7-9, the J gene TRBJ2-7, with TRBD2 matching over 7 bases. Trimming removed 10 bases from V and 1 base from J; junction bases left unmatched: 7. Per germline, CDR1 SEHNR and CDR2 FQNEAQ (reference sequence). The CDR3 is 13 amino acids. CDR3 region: CAIGAGSSYEQYF. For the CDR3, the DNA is TGTGCCATAGGAGCGGGATCTTCCTACGAGCAGTACTTC.

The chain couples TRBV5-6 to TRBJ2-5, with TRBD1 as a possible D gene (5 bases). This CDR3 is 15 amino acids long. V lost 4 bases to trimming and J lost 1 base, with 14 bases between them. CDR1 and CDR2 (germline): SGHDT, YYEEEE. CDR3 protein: CASSAITGSQETQYF. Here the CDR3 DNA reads TGTGCCAGCAGCGCCATAACAGGATCCCAAGAGACCCAGTACTTC.

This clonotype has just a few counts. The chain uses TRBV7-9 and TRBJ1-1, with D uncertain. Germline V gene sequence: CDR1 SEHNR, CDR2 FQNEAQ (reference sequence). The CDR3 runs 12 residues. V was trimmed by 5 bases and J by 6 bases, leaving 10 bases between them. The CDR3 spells CASSPGSPEAFF. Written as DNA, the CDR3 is TGTGCCAGCAGCCCCGGGAGTCCTGAAGCTTTCTTT. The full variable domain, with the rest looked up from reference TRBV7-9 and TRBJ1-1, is DTGVSQNPRHKITKRGQNVTFRCDPISEHNRLYWYRQTLGQGPEFLTYFQNEAQLEKSRLLSDRFSAERPKGSFSTLEIQRTEQGDSAMYLCASSPGSPEAFFGQGTRLTVV.

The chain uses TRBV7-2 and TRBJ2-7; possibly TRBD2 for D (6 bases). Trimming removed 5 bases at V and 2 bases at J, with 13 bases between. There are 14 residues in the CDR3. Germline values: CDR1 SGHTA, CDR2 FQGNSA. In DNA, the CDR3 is TGTGCCAGCAGCGACAACCTAGCGACCTACGAGCAGTACTTC. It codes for CASSDNLATYEQYF.

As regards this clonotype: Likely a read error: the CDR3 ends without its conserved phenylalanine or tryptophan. CDR3 region: CASSPEGLRGGEQFL. The CDR3 region has the DNA TGTGCCAGCTCACCGGAGGGACTGCGGGGCGGTGAGCAGTTCCTC. V is TRBV18 and J is TRBJ2-1; maybe TRBD2 (6 bases). CDR1 KGHSH and CDR2 LQKENI come from the germline V gene. The CDR3 has 15 amino acids. Trimming removed 3 bases at V and 9 bases at J, with 18 bases between.

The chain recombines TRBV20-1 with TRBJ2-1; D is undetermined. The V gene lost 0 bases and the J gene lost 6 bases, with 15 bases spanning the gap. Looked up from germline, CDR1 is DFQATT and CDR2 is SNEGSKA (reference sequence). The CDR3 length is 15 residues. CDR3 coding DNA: TGCAGTGCTAGAGATCCAGGCGGTGCCGTCAATGAGCAGTTCTTC. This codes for CSARDPGGAVNEQFF.

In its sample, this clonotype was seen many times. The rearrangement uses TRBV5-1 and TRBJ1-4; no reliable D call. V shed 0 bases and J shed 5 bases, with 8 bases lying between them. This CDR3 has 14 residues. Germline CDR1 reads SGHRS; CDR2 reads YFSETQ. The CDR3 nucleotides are TGCGCCAGCAGCTTGGAAGGGTCGAATGAAAAACTGTTTTTT. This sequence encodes CASSLEGSNEKLFF.

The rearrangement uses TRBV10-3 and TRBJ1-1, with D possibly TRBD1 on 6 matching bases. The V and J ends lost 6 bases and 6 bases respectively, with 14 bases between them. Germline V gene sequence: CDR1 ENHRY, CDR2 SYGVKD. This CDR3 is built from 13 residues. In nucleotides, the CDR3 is TGTGCCATCAGCCCACAGGGTCCTGCTGAAGCTTTCTTT. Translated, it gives CAISPQGPAEAFF.

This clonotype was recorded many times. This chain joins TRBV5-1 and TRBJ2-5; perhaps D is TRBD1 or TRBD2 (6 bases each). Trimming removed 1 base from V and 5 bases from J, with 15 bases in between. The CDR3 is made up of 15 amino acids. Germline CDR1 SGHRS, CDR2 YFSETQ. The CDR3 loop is CASSLSGARGETQYF. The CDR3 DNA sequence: TGCGCCAGCAGCTTGTCGGGGGCCCGTGGGGAGACCCAGTACTTC.

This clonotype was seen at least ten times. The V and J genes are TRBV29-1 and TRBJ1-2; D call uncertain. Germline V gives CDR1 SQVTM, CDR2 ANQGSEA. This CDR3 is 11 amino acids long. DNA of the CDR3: TGCACTGATCTCGGGTCGGAGGGCTACACCTTC. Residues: CTDLGSEGYTF.

In DNA, the CDR3 is TGTGCCAGCAGCTTAGGTGGGATATTTATTGAAAAACTGTTTTTT. This gives the protein CASSLGGIFIEKLFF. The chain joins TRBV7-9 to TRBJ1-4; D is unresolved. The CDR3 contains 15 residues. V lost 1 base, J lost 7 bases, and 13 bases lay in between. Germline loops: CDR1 SEHNR, CDR2 FQNEAQ (reference sequence).

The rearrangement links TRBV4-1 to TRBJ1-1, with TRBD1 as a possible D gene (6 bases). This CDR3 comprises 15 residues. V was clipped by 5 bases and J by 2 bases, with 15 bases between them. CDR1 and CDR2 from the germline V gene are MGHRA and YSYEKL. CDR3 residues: CASSSSDSPNTEAFF. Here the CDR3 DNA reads TGCGCCAGCAGCTCATCGGACAGCCCAAACACTGAAGCTTTCTTT.

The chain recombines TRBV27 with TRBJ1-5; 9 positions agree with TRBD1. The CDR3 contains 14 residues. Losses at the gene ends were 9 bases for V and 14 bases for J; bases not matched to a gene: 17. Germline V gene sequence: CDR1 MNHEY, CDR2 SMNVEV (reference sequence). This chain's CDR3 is CASGEAGQGMGKHF. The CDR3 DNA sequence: TGTGCCAGTGGTGAGGCTGGACAGGGGATGGGGAAGCATTTT.

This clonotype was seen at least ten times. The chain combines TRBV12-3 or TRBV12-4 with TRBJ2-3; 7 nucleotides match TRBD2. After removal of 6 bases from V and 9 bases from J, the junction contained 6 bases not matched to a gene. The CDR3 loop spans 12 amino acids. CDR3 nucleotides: TGTGCCAGCAGCACTAGCGCCGGCACGCAGTATTTT. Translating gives CASSTSAGTQYF.

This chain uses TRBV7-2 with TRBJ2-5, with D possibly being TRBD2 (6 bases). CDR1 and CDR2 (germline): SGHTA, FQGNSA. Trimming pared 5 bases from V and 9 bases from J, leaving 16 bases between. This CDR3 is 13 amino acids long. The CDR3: CASSTTRPWAQYF. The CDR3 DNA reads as TGTGCCAGCAGCACGACTAGACCGTGGGCCCAGTACTTC.

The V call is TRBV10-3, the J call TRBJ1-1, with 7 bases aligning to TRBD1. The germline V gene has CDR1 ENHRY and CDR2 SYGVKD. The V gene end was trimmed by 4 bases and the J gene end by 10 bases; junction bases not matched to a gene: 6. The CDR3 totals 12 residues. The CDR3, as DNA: TGTGCCATCAGTGCCCGGGACAGCCGAGCTTTCTTT. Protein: CAISARDSRAFF.